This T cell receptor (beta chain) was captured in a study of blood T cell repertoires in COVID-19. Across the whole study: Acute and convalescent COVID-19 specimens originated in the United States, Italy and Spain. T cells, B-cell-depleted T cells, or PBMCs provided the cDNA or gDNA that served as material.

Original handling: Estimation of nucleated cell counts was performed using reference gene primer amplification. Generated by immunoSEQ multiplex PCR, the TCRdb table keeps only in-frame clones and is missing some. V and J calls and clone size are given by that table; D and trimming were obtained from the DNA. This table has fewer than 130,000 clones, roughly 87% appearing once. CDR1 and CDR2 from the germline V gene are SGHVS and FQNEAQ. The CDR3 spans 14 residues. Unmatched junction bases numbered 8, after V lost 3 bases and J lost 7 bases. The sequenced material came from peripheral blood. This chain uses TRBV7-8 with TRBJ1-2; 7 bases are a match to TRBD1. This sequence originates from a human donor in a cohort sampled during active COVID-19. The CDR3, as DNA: TGTGCCAGCAGCTTTCGGACAGGCCCAATTGGCTACACCTTC. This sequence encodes CASSFRTGPIGYTF.